The 10 T cell receptor beta chains presented below share a single source sample, sequenced in a study of CXCR4 blockade with PD-1 therapy in pancreatic cancer. TCRdb keeps only in-frame clones here, not all; method: immunoSEQ multiplex PCR. The repertoire includes about 8,100 clones, around three fifths of them detected once, and about 7.3% sits in the top ten. The specimen sequenced was tumor tissue. These receptors were collected from a human donor with pancreatic ductal adenocarcinoma.

This chain links TRBV6-8 with TRBJ1-1; tentatively, D is TRBD1 (6 bases). In germline, CDR1 is MNHGY, CDR2 SAAAGT. This CDR3 spans 13 amino acids. Trimming left V 7 bases short and J 1 base short, with 10 bases between. The CDR3 reads CASMRTANTEAFF. CDR3 in DNA: TGTGCCAGCATGCGGACAGCGAACACTGAAGCTTTCTTT.

CDR3 protein: CASSGGTGYGEAFF. The CDR3 DNA sequence: TGCGCCAGCAGCGGGGGGACAGGGTATGGTGAAGCTTTCTTT. V and J are TRBV5-1 and TRBJ1-1; 9 bases align to TRBD1. The CDR3 totals 14 residues. CDR1 is SGHRS and CDR2 is YFSETQ in the germline V gene. Trimming at V came to 4 bases and at J to 7 bases, leaving 8 bases not matched to a gene. The full variable domain, rest sourced from reference TRBV5-1 and TRBJ1-1, is KAGVTQTPRYLIKTRGQQVTLSCSPISGHRSVSWYQQTPGQGLQFLFEYFSETQRNKGNFPGRFSGRQFSNSRSEMNVSTLELGDSALYLCASSGGTGYGEAFFGQGTRLTVV.

The sample holds one count of this clone. This chain uses TRBV30 with TRBJ2-1; the D gene is possibly TRBD2 (6 bases). V was cut by 6 bases and J by 1 base, with 13 bases left in between. The germline V gene has CDR1 GTSNPN and CDR2 SVGIG (reference sequence). The CDR3 has 14 amino acids. CDR3 DNA: TGTGCCTGCATGACGGGGGTTTCCTACAATGAGCAGTTCTTC. This sequence encodes CACMTGVSYNEQFF.

The gene calls are TRBV29-1 and TRBJ1-4; D call uncertain. The ends were cut back, 6 bases at V and 0 bases at J, with 11 bases in the middle. The CDR3 spans 14 residues. Germline V gives CDR1 SQVTM, CDR2 ANQGSEA. CDR3 amino acids: CSVARTATNEKLFF. DNA of the CDR3: TGCAGCGTGGCCCGGACCGCAACTAATGAAAAACTGTTTTTT.

This clone was recorded a few times. The rearrangement links TRBV15 to TRBJ1-3; the D gene is possibly TRBD1 (5 bases). Germline loops: CDR1 LNHNV, CDR2 YYDKDF (reference sequence). The CDR3 runs 16 residues. Trimming shortened V by 0 bases and J by 4 bases, and 13 bases separated the two germline ends. The CDR3 DNA follows: TGTGCCACCAGCAGAGATGTTCCAGGGTTAGGAAACACCATATATTTT. Its protein product is CATSRDVPGLGNTIYF.

The chain is built from TRBV25-1 and TRBJ1-1; 8 bases match TRBD1. The J segment lost 11 bases and the V segment lost 5 bases, leaving 13 bases of the junction unmatched. The CDR3 covers 14 residues. CDR1 and CDR2 from the germline V gene are MGHDK and SYGVNS. The CDR3 loop reads CASSKDRDIRRAFF. CDR3 coding DNA: TGTGCCAGCAGTAAGGACAGGGACATTCGGCGGGCTTTCTTT.

The chain is built from TRBV19 and TRBJ1-4, with D hard to call. The germline CDR1 and CDR2 sequences are LNHDA and SQIVND (reference sequence). With 5 bases removed from V and 1 base from J, the gap between germline ends came to 8 bases. The CDR3 runs 14 residues. CDR3 residues: CASSPTLTNEKLFF. Written as DNA, the CDR3 is TGTGCCAGTAGTCCGACGCTAACTAATGAAAAACTGTTTTTT.

This chain connects TRBV15 to TRBJ2-3; D is unresolved. V was shortened by 3 bases and J by 7 bases, with 17 bases between the two germline ends. The germline gives CDR1 LNHNV, CDR2 YYDKDF (reference sequence). CDR3 length equals 15 residues. The CDR3 coding sequence is TGTGCCACCAGCAGCCCCGGCCACAATGAGCATACGCAGTATTTT. It codes for CATSSPGHNEHTQYF.

This clone was found a few times. The chain joins TRBV15 to TRBJ2-1; no clear D gene. The CDR3 is 14 amino acids. Germline loops: CDR1 LNHNV, CDR2 YYDKDF (reference sequence). V lost 4 bases, J lost 1 base, and 8 bases lay in between. The CDR3 here is CATSTGGSYNEQFF. Here the CDR3 DNA reads TGTGCCACCAGCACTGGCGGTTCCTACAATGAGCAGTTCTTC. Full variable domain (missing parts from reference TRBV15 and TRBJ2-1): DAMVIQNPRYQVTQFGKPVTLSCSQTLNHNVMYWYQQKSSQAPKLLFHYYDKDFNNEADTPDNFQSRRPNTSFCFLDIRSPGLGDTAMYLCATSTGGSYNEQFFGPGTRLTVL.

CDR3 nucleotides: TGTGCCACCAGCAGAGATCTGGGGGGCGATCAGCCCCAGCATTTT. This codes for CATSRDLGGDQPQHF. The V call is TRBV15, the J call TRBJ1-5, with D perhaps TRBD1 (6 bases). Germline V gene data show CDR1 as LNHNV and CDR2 as YYDKDF (reference sequence). The CDR3 runs 15 residues. Trimming removed 0 bases from V and 5 bases from J, with 11 bases in between.